This TCR beta chain was documented in a study of blood T cell repertoires in COVID-19. Study information: COVID-19 samples from acute and convalescent phases originated in the United States, Italy and Spain. Nucleic acid was either cDNA or gDNA, and it came from T cells, B-cell-depleted T cells, or PBMCs.

Germline CDR1 WNHNN, CDR2 SYGVQD (reference sequence). V shed 5 bases and J 3 bases; nucleotides not matched to a gene: 10. This CDR3 has 16 residues. Under the authors' procedure: Amplifying reference gene primers gave estimates of nucleated cell counts. Only in-frame clones appear in the TCRdb table, and some are missing; sequencing was by immunoSEQ multiplex PCR. V, J and clone size are taken as reported in that table, and D and trimming were inferred from the DNA itself. The top ten hold 1% of the sample, which has 300,000 to 400,000 clones, around 87% seen once. J is TRBJ2-7 and V is TRBV10-1; 10 bases are a match to TRBD1. This sequence originates from a man in his forties or fifties with active or convalescent COVID-19. Material: peripheral blood. As DNA, the CDR3 is TGCGCCAGCAGTTTCTGGGTGAGGACAGGGGGCTACGAGCAGTACTTC. Protein: CASSFWVRTGGYEQYF.